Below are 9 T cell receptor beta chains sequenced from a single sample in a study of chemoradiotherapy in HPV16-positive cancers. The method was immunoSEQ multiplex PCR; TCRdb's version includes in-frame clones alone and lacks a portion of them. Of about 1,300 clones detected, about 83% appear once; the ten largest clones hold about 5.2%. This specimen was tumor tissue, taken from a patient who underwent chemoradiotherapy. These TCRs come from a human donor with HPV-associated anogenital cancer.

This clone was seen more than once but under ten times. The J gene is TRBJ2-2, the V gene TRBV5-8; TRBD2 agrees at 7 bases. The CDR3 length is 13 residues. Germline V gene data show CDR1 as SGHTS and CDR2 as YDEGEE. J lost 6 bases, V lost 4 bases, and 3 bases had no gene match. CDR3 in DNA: TGTGCCAGCAGCGTTACTAGCGCCGGGGAGCTGTTTTTT. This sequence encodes CASSVTSAGELFF. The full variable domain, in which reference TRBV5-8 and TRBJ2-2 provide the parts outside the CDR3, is EAGVTQSPTHLIKTRGQQATLRCSPISGHTSVYWYQQALGLGLQFLLWYDEGEERNRGNFPPRFSGRQFPNYSSELNVNALELEDSALYLCASSVTSAGELFFGEGSRLTVL.

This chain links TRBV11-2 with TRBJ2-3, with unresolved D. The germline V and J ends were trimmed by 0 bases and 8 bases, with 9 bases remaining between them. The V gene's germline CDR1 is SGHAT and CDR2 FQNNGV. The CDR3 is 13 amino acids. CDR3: CASSLEALSTQYF. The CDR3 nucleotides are TGTGCCAGCAGCTTAGAAGCCTTAAGTACGCAGTATTTT.

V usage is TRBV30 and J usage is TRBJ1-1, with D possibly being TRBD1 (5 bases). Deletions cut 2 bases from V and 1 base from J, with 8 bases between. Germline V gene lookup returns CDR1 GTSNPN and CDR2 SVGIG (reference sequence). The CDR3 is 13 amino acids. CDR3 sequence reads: CAWSRDPNTEAFF. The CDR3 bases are TGTGCCTGGAGTAGGGACCCGAACACTGAAGCTTTCTTT. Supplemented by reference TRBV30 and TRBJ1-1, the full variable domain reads SQTIHQWPATLVQPVGSPLSLECTVEGTSNPNLYWYRQAAGRGLQLLFYSVGIGQISSEVPQNLSASRPQDRQFILSSKKLLLSDSGFYLCAWSRDPNTEAFFGQGTRLTVV.

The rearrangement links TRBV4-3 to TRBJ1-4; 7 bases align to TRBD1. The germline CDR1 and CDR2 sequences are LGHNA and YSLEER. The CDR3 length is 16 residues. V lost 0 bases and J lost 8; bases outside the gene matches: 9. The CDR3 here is CASSQDATGKGEKLFF. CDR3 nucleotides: TGCGCCAGCAGCCAAGATGCGACAGGGAAGGGCGAAAAACTGTTTTTT.

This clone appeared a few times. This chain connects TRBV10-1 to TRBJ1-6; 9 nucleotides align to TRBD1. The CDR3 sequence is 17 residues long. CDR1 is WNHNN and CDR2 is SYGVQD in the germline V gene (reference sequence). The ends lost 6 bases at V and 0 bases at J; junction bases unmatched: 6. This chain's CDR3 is CASRRDRESSYNSPLHF. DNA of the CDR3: TGCGCCAGCAGAAGGGACAGGGAGAGCTCCTATAATTCACCCCTCCACTTT.

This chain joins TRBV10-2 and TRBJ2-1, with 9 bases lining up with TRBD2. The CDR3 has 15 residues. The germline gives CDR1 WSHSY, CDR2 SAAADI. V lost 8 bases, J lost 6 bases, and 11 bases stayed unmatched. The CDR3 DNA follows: TGCGCCAGCCTTATGGGAAGCGGGGGGTCCAATGAGCAGTTCTTC. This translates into CASLMGSGGSNEQFF.

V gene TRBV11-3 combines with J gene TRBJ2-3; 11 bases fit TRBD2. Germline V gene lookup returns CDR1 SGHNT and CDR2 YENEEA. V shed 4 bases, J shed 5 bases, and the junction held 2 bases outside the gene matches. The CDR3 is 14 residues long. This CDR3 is CASSSGLAVDTQYF. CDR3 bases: TGTGCCAGCAGCTCGGGACTAGCGGTAGATACGCAGTATTTT.

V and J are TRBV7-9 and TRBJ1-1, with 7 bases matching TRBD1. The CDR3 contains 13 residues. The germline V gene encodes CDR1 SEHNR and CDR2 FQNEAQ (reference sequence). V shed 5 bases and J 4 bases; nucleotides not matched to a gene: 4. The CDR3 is CASSRQGGTEAFF. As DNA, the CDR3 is TGTGCCAGCAGCCGTCAGGGGGGCACTGAAGCTTTCTTT.

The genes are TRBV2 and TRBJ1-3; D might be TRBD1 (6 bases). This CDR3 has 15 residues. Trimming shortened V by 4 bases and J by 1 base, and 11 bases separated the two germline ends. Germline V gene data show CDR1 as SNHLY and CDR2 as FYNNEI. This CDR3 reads CASSGGLVSGNTIYF. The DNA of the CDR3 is TGTGCCAGCAGTGGGGGGCTCGTATCTGGAAACACCATATATTTT. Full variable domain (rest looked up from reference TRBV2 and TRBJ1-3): EPEVTQTPSHQVTQMGQEVILRCVPISNHLYFYWYRQILGQKVEFLVSFYNNEISEKSEIFDDQFSVERPDGSNFTLKIRSTKLEDSAMYFCASSGGLVSGNTIYFGEGSWLTVV.